This T cell receptor beta chain was retrieved from a study of CD8 T cells in ankylosing spondylitis. Broader study findings: Peripheral blood samples showed relatively rare disease-linked clones, and these clones were CD8+. Earlier reports found some motif variants in synovial fluid and blood in reactive arthritis. Significantly higher representation of disease-linked clones was reported for matched ankylosing spondylitis synovial fluid.

This clonotype was seen at least ten times. Its antigen is as yet unknown. By quantitative 5'-RACE with molecular barcodes, the TCR beta libraries were made. TCRdb redid the calling of the 5' RACE reads with MiXCR, one entry per CDR3 protein. The profile shows some 200,000 distinct CDR3 sequences, around a sixth of them singletons. The V gene's germline CDR1 is SEHNR and CDR2 FQNEAQ (reference sequence). The CDR3 sequence is 11 residues long. With 4 bases removed from V and 7 bases from J, the gap between germline ends came to 5 bases. Sequencing input: blood, either unsorted or a sorted T cell fraction (not recorded which). This sequence originates from a male donor aged 10-29 years with ankylosing spondylitis or in good health (not recorded which). The gene calls are TRBV7-9 and TRBJ2-4; D remains ambiguous. This CDR3 is CASSSRNIQYF. The CDR3 nucleotides read TGTGCCAGCAGCTCCAGGAACATTCAGTACTTC.